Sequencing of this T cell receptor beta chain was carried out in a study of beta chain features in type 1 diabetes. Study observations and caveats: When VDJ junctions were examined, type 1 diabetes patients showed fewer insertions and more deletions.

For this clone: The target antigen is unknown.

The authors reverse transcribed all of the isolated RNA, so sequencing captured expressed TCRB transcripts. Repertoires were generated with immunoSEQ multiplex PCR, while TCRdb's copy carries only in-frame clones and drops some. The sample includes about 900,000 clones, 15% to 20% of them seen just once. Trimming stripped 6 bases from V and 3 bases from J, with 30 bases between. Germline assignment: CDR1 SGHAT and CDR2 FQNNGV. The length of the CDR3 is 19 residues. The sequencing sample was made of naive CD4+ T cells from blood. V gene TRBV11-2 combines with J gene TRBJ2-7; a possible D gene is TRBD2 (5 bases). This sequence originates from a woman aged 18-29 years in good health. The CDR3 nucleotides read TGTGCCAGCAGAATACTACTAGACTCGGATGACGCGAAAGACTACGAGCAGTACTTC. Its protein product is CASRILLDSDDAKDYEQYF.